The 29 T cell receptor beta chains in this list originate from one sample, sequenced in a study of blood T cell repertoires in COVID-19 (dated by TCRdb to 2019 to 2021). Libraries were prepared through the immunoSEQ multiplex PCR assay. Sourced from immuneACCESS, this table was stored by TCRdb with only in-frame sequences that have V and J called. A share of the clones is absent; for the studies checked, an unresolved V gene accounts for under half, and the remainder has no known explanation. This sample has approximately 190,000 clones in its table, and approximately 79% of those were observed once. The ten largest account for 14% of the sample. Sequencing input: peripheral blood. Source of these receptors: a young man with active or convalescent COVID-19.

The V call is TRBV7-9, the J call TRBJ2-1, with TRBD1 matching 11 bases. Germline values: CDR1 SEHNR, CDR2 FQNEAQ (reference sequence). This CDR3 is built from 15 residues. The ends lost 5 bases at V and 8 bases at J; junction bases unmatched: 8. The CDR3 protein is CASSLGTGGTDEQFF. The CDR3 nucleotides are TGTGCCAGCAGCCTTGGGACAGGGGGGACGGATGAGCAGTTCTTC.

The V call is TRBV6-2 or TRBV6-3, the J call TRBJ1-3, with D possibly matching TRBD1 (6 bases). Germline-derived CDR1 and CDR2 are MNHEY and SVGEGT. V was pared by 4 bases and J by 0 bases, with 22 bases between. The CDR3 runs to 19 residues. The CDR3 is CASSSVDSLLLGSGNTIYF. In nucleotides, the CDR3 is TGTGCCAGCAGTTCGGTGGACAGCCTCTTGCTCGGCTCTGGAAACACCATATATTTT.

This clone was picked up one time. The CDR3 bases are TGCGCCAGCAGCCAGACTAGCGGGGGGGTTATCCTTAGTGAGCAGTTCTTC. This encodes CASSQTSGGVILSEQFF. The chain joins TRBV4-1 to TRBJ2-1, with 14 bases fitting TRBD2. Germline-derived CDR1 and CDR2 are MGHRA and YSYEKL. V was pared by 3 bases and J by 9 bases, with 10 bases of the junction left unmatched. The CDR3 loop spans 17 amino acids.

The chain couples TRBV6-5 to TRBJ1-4; 7 bases fit TRBD1. V lost 6 bases, J lost 8 bases, and 9 bases stayed unmatched. Germline CDR1 and CDR2: MNHEY and SVGAGI. This CDR3 has 14 amino acids. In DNA form, the CDR3 reads TGTGCCAGCAGCATAACAGGGGCGGGCGAAAAACTGTTTTTT. Translating it yields CASSITGAGEKLFF.

J is TRBJ1-2 and V is TRBV7-3; D is perhaps TRBD1 (6 bases). CDR1 SGHTA and CDR2 FQGTGA come from the germline V gene. V was trimmed by 5 bases and J by 8 bases, leaving 18 bases between them. The CDR3 has 14 residues. DNA of the CDR3: TGTGCCAGCAGCCCAACCGGGACAACAGGAGGCTACACCTTC. This encodes CASSPTGTTGGYTF. The full variable domain, completed using reference TRBV7-3 and TRBJ1-2, is GAGVSQTPSNKVTEKGKYVELRCDPISGHTALYWYRQSLGQGPEFLIYFQGTGAADDSGLPNDRFFAVRPEGSVSTLKIQRTERGDSAVYLCASSPTGTTGGYTFGSGTRLTVV.

V usage is TRBV14 and J usage is TRBJ1-4, with a possible D match to TRBD1 (6 bases). The CDR3 consists of 13 residues. The V end was cut by 1 base, the J end by 12 bases, with 12 bases between. Germline-derived CDR1 and CDR2 are SGHDN and FVKESK. Here the CDR3 DNA reads TGTGCCAGCAGCCAAGGGGGGCCCGTGGAACTGTTTTTT. Amino acid sequence: CASSQGGPVELFF.

The chain is built from TRBV25-1 and TRBJ1-1; tentatively, D is TRBD1 (6 bases). Germline V gives CDR1 MGHDK, CDR2 SYGVNS. CDR3 length: 15 amino acids. Trimming cost V 6 bases and J 5 bases, with 19 bases left between them. CDR3: CASSPSSGGQTEAFF. CDR3 coding DNA: TGTGCCAGCAGCCCGTCCTCGGGGGGGCAGACTGAAGCTTTCTTT.

The chain couples TRBV7-8 to TRBJ2-4, with TRBD2 matching over 8 bases. This CDR3 is built from 17 residues. Germline CDR1 and CDR2: SGHVS and FQNEAQ. With V trimmed by 5 bases and J by 0 bases, 9 bases remained unmatched. CDR3 DNA sequence: TGTGCCAGCAGCATCTCTAGCGGGCCTATAGCCAAAAACATTCAGTACTTC. Protein: CASSISSGPIAKNIQYF.

The chain joins TRBV2 to TRBJ2-1; 10 nucleotides line up with TRBD1. Looked up from germline, CDR1 is SNHLY and CDR2 is FYNNEI. Trimming removed 6 bases from V and 5 bases from J; junction bases left unmatched: 1. This CDR3 contains 13 residues. The CDR3 is CASRGTGDNEQFF. CDR3 coding DNA: TGTGCCAGCAGGGGGACAGGGGACAATGAGCAGTTCTTC.

The chain links TRBV30 to TRBJ2-7; 8 bases are shared with TRBD2. The CDR3 is made up of 13 amino acids. The V segment lost 4 bases and the J segment 2 bases; nucleotides outside the gene matches: 4. Germline lookup yields CDR1 GTSNPN and CDR2 SVGIG (reference sequence). The CDR3 loop reads CAWTSGLAYEQYF. The CDR3 DNA is TGTGCCTGGACTAGCGGGCTCGCCTACGAGCAGTACTTC.

V is TRBV25-1 and J is TRBJ2-4; 10 nucleotides line up with TRBD1. The germline CDR1 and CDR2 sequences are MGHDK and SYGVNS. The CDR3 is 14 residues long. The V gene end was trimmed by 4 bases and the J gene end by 6 bases; junction bases not matched to a gene: 3. Here the CDR3 DNA reads TGTGCCAGCAGTGGACGGACAGGGGGAAACATTCAGTACTTC. It yields the protein CASSGRTGGNIQYF.

This chain links TRBV4-3 with TRBJ2-1, with a tentative D call TRBD1 (5 bases). This CDR3 is 17 amino acids long. Germline values: CDR1 LGHNA, CDR2 YSLEER. Trimming took 0 bases from V and 4 from J, leaving 16 bases between them. CDR3 DNA: TGCGCCAGCAGCCAAGAAGGTGCAGGGTCCGTTTACAATGAGCAGTTCTTC. This codes for CASSQEGAGSVYNEQFF.

The chain recombines TRBV3-1 (or the pseudogene TRBV3-2) with TRBJ1-1; weak D call: TRBD1 (5 bases). There are 13 residues in the CDR3. V was trimmed by 6 bases and J by 5 bases, leaving 13 bases between them. Germline-derived CDR1 and CDR2 are LGHDT and YNNKEL (reference sequence). CDR3 nucleotides: TGTGCCAGCAGTCCTGGACGGGGGACTGAAGCTTTCTTT. Translation gives CASSPGRGTEAFF.

The chain is built from TRBV29-1 and TRBJ1-4; possible D gene TRBD1, 5 bases. Trimming took off 5 bases at V and 0 bases at J, with 10 bases between the two ends. There are 14 residues in the CDR3. In germline, CDR1 is SQVTM, CDR2 ANQGSEA. The CDR3 DNA follows: TGCAGCGTTCTCGACAGTGCAACTAATGAAAAACTGTTTTTT. Its protein product is CSVLDSATNEKLFF.

The chain uses TRBV5-1 and TRBJ1-1; 9 bases map to TRBD1. The CDR3 contains 14 residues. Trimming at V came to 4 bases and at J to 3 bases, leaving 4 bases not matched to a gene. Per germline, CDR1 SGHRS and CDR2 YFSETQ. The CDR3 DNA reads as TGCGCCAGCAGCCGGGACAGGGACTACACTGAAGCTTTCTTT. Residues: CASSRDRDYTEAFF.

V and J are TRBV7-9 and TRBJ2-3, with D perhaps TRBD2 (6 bases). Germline V gene lookup returns CDR1 SEHNR and CDR2 FQNEAQ (reference sequence). The V end was cut by 3 bases, the J end by 2 bases, with 12 bases between. This CDR3 is built from 15 residues. The CDR3 coding sequence is TGTGCCAGCAGCTTCCCGGGACTTCCCACAGATACGCAGTATTTT. Translated, it gives CASSFPGLPTDTQYF.

This clone was detected only a few times. The chain uses TRBV25-1 and TRBJ1-5, with TRBD1 matching 9 bases. This CDR3 has 15 amino acids. CDR1 and CDR2 from the germline V gene are MGHDK and SYGVNS. V gave up 3 bases and J gave up 6 bases; unmatched junction bases: 6. The CDR3: CASSDGDREGQPQHF. The CDR3 nucleotides read TGTGCCAGCAGTGATGGGGACAGGGAAGGTCAGCCCCAGCATTTT.

The chain is built from TRBV7-9 and TRBJ1-5, with TRBD1 matching 8 bases. The germline V gene has CDR1 SEHNR and CDR2 FQNEAQ (reference sequence). V lost 2 bases, J lost 2 bases, and 8 bases stayed unmatched. The CDR3 covers 17 residues. In nucleotides, the CDR3 is TGTGCCAGCAGCTTAATTTCAGGGGGCGAGGGCAATCAGCCCCAGCATTTT. This codes for CASSLISGGEGNQPQHF.

This clone showed up just a few times. The chain has TRBV29-1 and TRBJ1-2, with 10 nucleotides matching TRBD1. The trim removed 7 bases at V and 6 bases at J, leaving 8 bases unmatched. The CDR3 has 13 amino acids. CDR1 is SQVTM and CDR2 is ANQGSEA in the germline V gene. The CDR3 region is CSAPSGQGNGYTF. DNA of the CDR3: TGCAGCGCCCCTTCGGGACAGGGGAATGGCTACACCTTC. Variable domain in full (rest from reference TRBV29-1 and TRBJ1-2): SAVISQKPSRDICQRGTSLTIQCQVDSQVTMMFWYRQQPGQSLTLIATANQGSEATYESGFVIDKFPISRPNLTFSTLTVSNMSPEDSSIYLCSAPSGQGNGYTFGSGTRLTVV.

This chain joins TRBV18 and TRBJ2-1; 10 positions match TRBD2. Germline CDR1 and CDR2: KGHSH and LQKENI. J gave up 8 bases and V 3 bases, and 4 bases lay outside the gene matches. The CDR3 runs 14 residues. The CDR3 region has the DNA TGTGCCAGCTCACCGATAGCGGGGGGTGATGAGCAGTTCTTC. Amino acid sequence: CASSPIAGGDEQFF.

The chain uses TRBV9 and TRBJ1-4; D perhaps matches TRBD1 (5 bases). Germline V gene lookup returns CDR1 SGDLS and CDR2 YYNGEE. This CDR3 spans 13 amino acids. With 6 bases removed from V and 4 bases from J, the gap between germline ends came to 10 bases. CDR3 bases: TGTGCCAGCAACTCGGGGGGTAATGAAAAACTGTTTTTT. Translated: CASNSGGNEKLFF.

The V and J genes are TRBV14 and TRBJ1-2; 10 bases fit TRBD1. Germline-derived CDR1 and CDR2 are SGHDN and FVKESK. The trim removed 4 bases at V and 8 bases at J, leaving 10 bases unmatched. CDR3 length: 15 residues. The CDR3 bases are TGTGCCAGCAGCCTTACGACAGGGGGCGTCGGGGGCTACACCTTC. Protein product: CASSLTTGGVGGYTF.

The chain uses TRBV6-6 and TRBJ1-4, with TRBD1 matching 8 bases. This CDR3 contains 16 residues. From germline, CDR1 is MNHNY and CDR2 SVGAGI (reference sequence). V shed 6 bases and J 5 bases; nucleotides not matched to a gene: 11. CDR3 bases: TGTGCCAGCAGGACCACCACAGGGGGAGGAAATGAAAAACTGTTTTTT. Protein: CASRTTTGGGNEKLFF.

This rearrangement joins TRBV13 to TRBJ2-1, with TRBD1 matching 7 bases. With V trimmed by 0 bases and J by 4 bases, 3 bases remained unmatched. The length of the CDR3 is 15 residues. Germline CDR1 and CDR2: PRHDT and FYEKMQ (reference sequence). CDR3 in amino acids: CASSLGMGQYNEQFF. CDR3 DNA: TGTGCCAGCAGCTTAGGAATGGGACAGTACAATGAGCAGTTCTTC. The variable domain in full, with the rest retrieved from reference TRBV13 and TRBJ2-1, is AAGVIQSPRHLIKEKRETATLKCYPIPRHDTVYWYQQGPGQDPQFLISFYEKMQSDKGSIPDRFSAQQFSDYHSELNMSSLELGDSALYFCASSLGMGQYNEQFFGPGTRLTVL.

The chain joins TRBV18 to TRBJ1-4, with unresolved D. Per the germline V gene, CDR1 is KGHSH and CDR2 is LQKENI. Trimming took off 1 base at V and 0 bases at J, with 21 bases between the two ends. This CDR3 has 20 residues. CDR3 protein: CASSPRRIGGRSATNEKLFF. The CDR3 DNA follows: TGTGCCAGCTCACCACGAAGGATTGGCGGGAGGTCAGCAACTAATGAAAAACTGTTTTTT.

DNA for the CDR3: TGCGCCAGCAGCTTGCAGGGGCGGAACACTGAAGCTTTCTTT. Protein sequence: CASSLQGRNTEAFF. The V gene is TRBV5-1, the J gene TRBJ1-1; tentative D call: TRBD1 (6 bases). The germline CDR1 and CDR2 sequences are SGHRS and YFSETQ. The CDR3 length is 14 residues. Trimming took off 1 base at V and 1 base at J, with 8 bases between the two ends. The whole variable domain, remainder taken from reference TRBV5-1 and TRBJ1-1, is KAGVTQTPRYLIKTRGQQVTLSCSPISGHRSVSWYQQTPGQGLQFLFEYFSETQRNKGNFPGRFSGRQFSNSRSEMNVSTLELGDSALYLCASSLQGRNTEAFFGQGTRLTVV.

V gene TRBV7-9 combines with J gene TRBJ2-1; 10 bases line up with TRBD2. The CDR3 has 19 residues. Germline CDR1 is SEHNR and CDR2 is FQNEAQ (reference sequence). V shed 0 bases, J shed 5 bases, and the junction held 13 bases outside the gene matches. The CDR3 DNA follows: TGTGCCAGCAGCTTAGCGAATAGGGTAGCGGGAGGATCCCACAATGAGCAGTTCTTC. Its translation is CASSLANRVAGGSHNEQFF.

This clone was seen only a few times. V gene TRBV5-6 combines with J gene TRBJ2-5; tentative D call: TRBD1 (6 bases). This CDR3 comprises 13 residues. Germline CDR1 is SGHDT and CDR2 is YYEEEE. V was shortened by 4 bases and J by 5 bases, with 12 bases between the two germline ends. Written as DNA, the CDR3 is TGTGCCAGCAGCCGCAGGGGTGGGGAGACCCAGTACTTC. It encodes CASSRRGGETQYF.

The chain links TRBV9 to TRBJ1-4, with D perhaps matching TRBD1 (5 bases). V lost 3 bases and J lost 3, with 18 bases in between. The CDR3 loop spans 17 amino acids. The germline V gene encodes CDR1 SGDLS and CDR2 YYNGEE. The CDR3 DNA reads TGTGCCAGCAGCGGAGCCCGCACAGGTTTCGCTAATGAAAAACTGTTTTTT. As protein: CASSGARTGFANEKLFF. Based on the CDR3 plus reference TRBV9 and TRBJ1-4, the full variable domain is DSGVTQTPKHLITATGQRVTLRCSPRSGDLSVYWYQQSLDQGLQFLIQYYNGEERAKGNILERFSAQQFPDLHSELNLSSLELGDSALYFCASSGARTGFANEKLFFGSGTQLSVL.